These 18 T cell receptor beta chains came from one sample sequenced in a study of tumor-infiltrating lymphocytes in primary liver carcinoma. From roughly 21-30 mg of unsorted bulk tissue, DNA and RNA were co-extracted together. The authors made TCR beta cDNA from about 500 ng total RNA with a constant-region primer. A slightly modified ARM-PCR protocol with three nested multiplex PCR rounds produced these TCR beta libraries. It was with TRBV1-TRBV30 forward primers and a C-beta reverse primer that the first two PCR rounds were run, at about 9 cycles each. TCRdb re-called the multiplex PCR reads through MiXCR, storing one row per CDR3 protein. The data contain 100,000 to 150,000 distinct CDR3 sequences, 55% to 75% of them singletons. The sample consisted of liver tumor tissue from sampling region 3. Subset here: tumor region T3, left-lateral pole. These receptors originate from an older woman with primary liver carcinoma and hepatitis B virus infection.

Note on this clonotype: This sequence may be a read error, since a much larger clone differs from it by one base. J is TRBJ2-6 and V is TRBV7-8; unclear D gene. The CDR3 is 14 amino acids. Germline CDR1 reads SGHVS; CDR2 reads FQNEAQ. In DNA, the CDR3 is TGTGCCAGCGGCTTAACCTCTGGGGCCAACGTCCTGACTTTC. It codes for CASGLTSGANVLTF. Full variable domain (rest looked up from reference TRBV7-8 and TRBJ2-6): GAGVSQSPRYKVAKRGQDVALRCDPISGHVSLFWYQQALGQGPEFLTYFQNEAQLDKSGLPSDRFFAERPEGSVSTLKIQRTQQEDSAVYLCASGLTSGANVLTFGAGSRLTVL.

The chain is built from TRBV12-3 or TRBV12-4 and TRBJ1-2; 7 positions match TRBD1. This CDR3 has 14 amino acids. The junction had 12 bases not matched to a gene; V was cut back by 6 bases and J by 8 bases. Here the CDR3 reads CASSRDSANKGYTF. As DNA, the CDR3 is TGTGCCAGCAGCCGGGACAGCGCTAACAAGGGCTACACCTTC.

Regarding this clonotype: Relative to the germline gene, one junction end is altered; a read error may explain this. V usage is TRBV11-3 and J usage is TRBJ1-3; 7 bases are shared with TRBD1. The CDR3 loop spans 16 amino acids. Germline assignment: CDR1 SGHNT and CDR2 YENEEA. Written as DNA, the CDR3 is TGTGCCAGCAGCTTCGCAGGACAGGTCACTGGAAACACCGTATATTTT. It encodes CASSFAGQVTGNTVYF. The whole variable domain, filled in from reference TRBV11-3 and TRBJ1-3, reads EAGVVQSPRYKIIEKKQPVAFWCNPISGHNTLYWYLQNLGQGPELLIRYENEEAVDDSQLPKDRFSAERLKGVDSTLKIQPAELGDSAVYLCASSFAGQVTGNTVYFGEGSWLTVV.

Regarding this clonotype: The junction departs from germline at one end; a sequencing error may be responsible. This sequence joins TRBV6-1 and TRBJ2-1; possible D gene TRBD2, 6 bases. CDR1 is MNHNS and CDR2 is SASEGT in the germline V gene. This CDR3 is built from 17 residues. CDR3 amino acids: CTSSGTLLGTSYNEQFF. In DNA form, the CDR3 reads TGTACCAGCAGTGGGACTCTTCTTGGGACCTCCTACAATGAGCAGTTCTTC.

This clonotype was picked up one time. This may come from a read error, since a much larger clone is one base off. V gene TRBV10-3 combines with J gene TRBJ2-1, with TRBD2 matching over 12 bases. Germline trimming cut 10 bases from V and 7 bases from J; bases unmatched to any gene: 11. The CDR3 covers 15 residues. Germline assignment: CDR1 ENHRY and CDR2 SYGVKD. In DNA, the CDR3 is TGTGCCACCGGGACTAGCGGGTTGTACCGAAATGAGCAGTTCTTC. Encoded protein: CATGTSGLYRNEQFF.

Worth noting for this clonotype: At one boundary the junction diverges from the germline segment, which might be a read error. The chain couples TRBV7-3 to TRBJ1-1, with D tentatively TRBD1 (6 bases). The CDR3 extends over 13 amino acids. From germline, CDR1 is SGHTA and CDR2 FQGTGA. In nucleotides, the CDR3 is TGTGCCAGCAGCTTAACGGGGGGCGCTGAAACTTTCTTT. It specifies CASSLTGGAETFF.

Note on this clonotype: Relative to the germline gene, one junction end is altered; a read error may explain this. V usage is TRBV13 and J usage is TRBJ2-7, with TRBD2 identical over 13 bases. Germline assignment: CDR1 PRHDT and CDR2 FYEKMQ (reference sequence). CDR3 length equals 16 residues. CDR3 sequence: CVSSSGTSGVRLGQYF. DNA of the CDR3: TGTGTCAGCAGCTCAGGGACTAGCGGGGTACGCCTGGGGCAGTACTTC. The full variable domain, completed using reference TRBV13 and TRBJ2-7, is AAGVIQSPRHLIKEKRETATLKCYPIPRHDTVYWYQQGPGQDPQFLISFYEKMQSDKGSIPDRFSAQQFSDYHSELNMSSLELGDSALYFCVSSSGTSGVRLGQYFGPGTRLTVT.

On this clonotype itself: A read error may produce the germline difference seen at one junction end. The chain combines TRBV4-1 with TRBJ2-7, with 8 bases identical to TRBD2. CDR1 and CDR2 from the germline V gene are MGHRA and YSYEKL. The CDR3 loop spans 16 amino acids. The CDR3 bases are TGCGCTAGCAGCCAAACCTTTAGCGGGGCTACCTACGTGCAGTACTTC. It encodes CASSQTFSGATYVQYF.

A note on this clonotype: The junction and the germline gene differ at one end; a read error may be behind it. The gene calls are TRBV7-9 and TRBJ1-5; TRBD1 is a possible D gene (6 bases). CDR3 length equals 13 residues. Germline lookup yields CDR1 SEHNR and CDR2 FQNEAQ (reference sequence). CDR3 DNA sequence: TGTGCCAACAGAGGACAGATCAATCAGCCCCGGGATTTT. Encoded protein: CANRGQINQPRDF.

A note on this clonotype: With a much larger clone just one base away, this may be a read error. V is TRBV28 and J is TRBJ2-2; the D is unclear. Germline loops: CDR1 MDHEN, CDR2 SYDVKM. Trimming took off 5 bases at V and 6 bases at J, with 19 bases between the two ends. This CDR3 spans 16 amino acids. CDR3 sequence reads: CASSGRSPKLSGELFF. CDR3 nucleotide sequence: TGTGCCAGCAGTGGTCGGTCCCCAAAGCTTTCCGGGGAGCTGTTTTTT. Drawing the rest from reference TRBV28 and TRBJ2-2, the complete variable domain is DVKVTQSSRYLVKRTGEKVFLECVQDMDHENMFWYRQDPGLGLRLIYFSYDVKMKEKGDIPEGYSVSREKKERFSLILESASTNQTSMYLCASSGRSPKLSGELFFGEGSRLTVL.

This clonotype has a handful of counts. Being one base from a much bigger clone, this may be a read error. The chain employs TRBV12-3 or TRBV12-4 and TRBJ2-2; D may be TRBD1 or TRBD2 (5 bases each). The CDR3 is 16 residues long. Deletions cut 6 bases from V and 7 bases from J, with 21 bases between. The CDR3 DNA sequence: TGTGCCAGCAGCAACCAAGCGGTGAGGGGCATCGGGGAGCTGTTTTTT. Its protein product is CASSNQAVRGIGELFF.

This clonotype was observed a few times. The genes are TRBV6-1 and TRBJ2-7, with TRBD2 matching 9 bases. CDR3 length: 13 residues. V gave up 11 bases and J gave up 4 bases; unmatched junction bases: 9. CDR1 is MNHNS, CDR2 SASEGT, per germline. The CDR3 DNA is TGTGCCTGCGGGAGGGACAGACCATACGAGCAGTACTTC. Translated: CACGRDRPYEQYF.

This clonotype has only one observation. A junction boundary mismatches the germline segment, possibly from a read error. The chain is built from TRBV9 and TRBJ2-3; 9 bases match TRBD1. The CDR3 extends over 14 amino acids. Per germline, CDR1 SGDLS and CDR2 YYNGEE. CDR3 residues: CASSVGQGWDTEYF. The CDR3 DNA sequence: TGTGCCAGCAGCGTCGGACAGGGGTGGGATACGGAGTATTTT.

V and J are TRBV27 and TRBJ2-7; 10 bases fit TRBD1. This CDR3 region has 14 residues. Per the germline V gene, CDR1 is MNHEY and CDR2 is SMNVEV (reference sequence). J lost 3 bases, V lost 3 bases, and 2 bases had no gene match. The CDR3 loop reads CASSLRTGGYEQYF. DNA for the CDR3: TGTGCCAGCAGTTTGAGGACAGGGGGCTACGAGCAGTACTTC.

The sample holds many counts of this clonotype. The CDR3 spells CASSQVPGEEQYF. CDR3 DNA sequence: TGTGCCAGCAGCCAAGTCCCTGGAGAGGAGCAGTACTTC. The chain couples TRBV4-2 to TRBJ2-7; no firm D call. The CDR3 spans 13 residues. Germline V gene lookup returns CDR1 LGHNA and CDR2 YNFKEQ. The V gene lost 1 base and the J gene lost 7 bases, with 11 bases spanning the gap.

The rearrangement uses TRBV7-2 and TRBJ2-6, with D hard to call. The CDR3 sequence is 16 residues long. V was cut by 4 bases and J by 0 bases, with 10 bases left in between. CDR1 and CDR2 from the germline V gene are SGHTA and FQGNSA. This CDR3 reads CASSSSGGSGANVLTF. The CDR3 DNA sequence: TGTGCCAGCAGCTCCTCGGGCGGCTCTGGGGCCAACGTCCTGACTTTC. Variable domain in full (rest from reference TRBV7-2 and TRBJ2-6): GAGVSQSPSNKVTEKGKDVELRCDPISGHTALYWYRQSLGQGLEFLIYFQGNSAPDKSGLPSDRFSAERTGGSVSTLTIQRTQQEDSAVYLCASSSSGGSGANVLTFGAGSRLTVL.

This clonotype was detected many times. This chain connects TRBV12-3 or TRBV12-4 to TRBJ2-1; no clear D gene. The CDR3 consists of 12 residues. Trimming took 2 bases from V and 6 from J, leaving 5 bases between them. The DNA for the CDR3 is TGTGCCAGCAGTTTATTGAGCAATGAGCAGTTCTTC. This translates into CASSLLSNEQFF.

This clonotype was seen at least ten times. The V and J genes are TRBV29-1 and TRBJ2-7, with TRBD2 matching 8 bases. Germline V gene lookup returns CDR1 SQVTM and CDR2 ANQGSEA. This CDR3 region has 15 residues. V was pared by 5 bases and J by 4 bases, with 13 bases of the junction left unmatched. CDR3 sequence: CSVRGLVSLGYEQYF. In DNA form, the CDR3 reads TGCAGCGTTCGGGGACTAGTGTCATTGGGATACGAGCAGTACTTC.